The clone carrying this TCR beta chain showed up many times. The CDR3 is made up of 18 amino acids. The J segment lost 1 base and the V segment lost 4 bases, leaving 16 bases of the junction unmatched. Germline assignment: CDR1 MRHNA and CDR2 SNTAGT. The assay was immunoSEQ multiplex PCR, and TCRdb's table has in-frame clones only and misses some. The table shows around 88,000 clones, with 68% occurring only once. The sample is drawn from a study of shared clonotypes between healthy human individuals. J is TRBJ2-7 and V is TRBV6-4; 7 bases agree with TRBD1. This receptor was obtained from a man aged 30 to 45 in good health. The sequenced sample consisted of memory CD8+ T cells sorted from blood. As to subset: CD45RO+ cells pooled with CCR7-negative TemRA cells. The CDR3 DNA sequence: TGTGCCAGCAGTGGAGGTGGATGTTTACAGGGGCCTTCCTACGAGCAGTACTTC. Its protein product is CASSGGGCLQGPSYEQYF.